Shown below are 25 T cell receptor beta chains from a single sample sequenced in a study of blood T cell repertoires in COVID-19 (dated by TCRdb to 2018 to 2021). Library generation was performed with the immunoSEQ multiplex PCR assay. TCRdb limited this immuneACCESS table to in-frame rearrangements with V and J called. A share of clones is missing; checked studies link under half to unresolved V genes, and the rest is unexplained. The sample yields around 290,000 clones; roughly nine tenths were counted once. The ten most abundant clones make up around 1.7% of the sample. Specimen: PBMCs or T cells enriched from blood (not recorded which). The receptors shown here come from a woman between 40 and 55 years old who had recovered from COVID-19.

Written as DNA, the CDR3 is TGTGCCAGCAGCCAATTTTGGCAGGGGGCGGGCTACACCTTC. This codes for CASSQFWQGAGYTF. The chain couples TRBV3-1 (or the pseudogene TRBV3-2) to TRBJ1-2, with 8 bases lining up with TRBD1. J lost 8 bases, V lost 2 bases, and 7 bases had no gene match. Germline V gives CDR1 LGHDT, CDR2 YNNKEL (reference sequence). The CDR3 loop spans 14 amino acids.

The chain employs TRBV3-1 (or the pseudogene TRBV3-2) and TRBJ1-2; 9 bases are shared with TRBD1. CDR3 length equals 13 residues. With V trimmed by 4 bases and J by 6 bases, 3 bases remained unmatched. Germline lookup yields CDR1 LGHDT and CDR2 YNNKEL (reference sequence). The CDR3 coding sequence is TGTGCCAGCAGCCGGGGACAGGGTCATGGCTACACCTTC. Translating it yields CASSRGQGHGYTF.

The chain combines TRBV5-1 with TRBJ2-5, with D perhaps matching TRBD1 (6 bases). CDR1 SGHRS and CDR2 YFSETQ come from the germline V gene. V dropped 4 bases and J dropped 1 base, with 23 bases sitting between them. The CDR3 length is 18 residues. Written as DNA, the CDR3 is TGCGCCAGCAGCCCGAGAAGTTTTAGGGGGAGCGGCCAAGAGACCCAGTACTTC. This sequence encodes CASSPRSFRGSGQETQYF.

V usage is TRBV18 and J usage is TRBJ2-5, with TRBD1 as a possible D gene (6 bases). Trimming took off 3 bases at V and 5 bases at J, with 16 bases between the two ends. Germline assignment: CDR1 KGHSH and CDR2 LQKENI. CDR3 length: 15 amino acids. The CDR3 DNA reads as TGTGCCAGCTCACCCCCTCGACAGGCAGGCGAGACCCAGTACTTC. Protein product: CASSPPRQAGETQYF.

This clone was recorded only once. The CDR3 DNA follows: TGTGCCATCAGTGAGTCGCGTAGCGGGGGGTACAATGAGCAGTTCTTC. Residues: CAISESRSGGYNEQFF. V gene TRBV10-3 combines with J gene TRBJ2-1; 10 nucleotides match TRBD2. Germline CDR1 is ENHRY and CDR2 is SYGVKD. The V and J ends lost 0 bases and 4 bases, in that order; junction bases with no gene match: 3. The CDR3 sequence is 16 residues long.

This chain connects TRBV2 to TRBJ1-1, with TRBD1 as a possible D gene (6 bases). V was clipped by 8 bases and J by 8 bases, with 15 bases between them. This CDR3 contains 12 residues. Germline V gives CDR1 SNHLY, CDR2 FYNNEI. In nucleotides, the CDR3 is TGTGCCAGCGTTTCCTACAGGGTGGAAGCTTTCTTT. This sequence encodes CASVSYRVEAFF.

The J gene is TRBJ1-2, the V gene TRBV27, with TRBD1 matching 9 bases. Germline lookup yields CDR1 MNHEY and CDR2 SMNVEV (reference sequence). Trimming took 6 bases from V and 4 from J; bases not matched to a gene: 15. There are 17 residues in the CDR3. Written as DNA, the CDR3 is TGTGCCAGCAGGCCCACCGGGACAGGGACAGTTAGCTATGGCTACACCTTC. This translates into CASRPTGTGTVSYGYTF.

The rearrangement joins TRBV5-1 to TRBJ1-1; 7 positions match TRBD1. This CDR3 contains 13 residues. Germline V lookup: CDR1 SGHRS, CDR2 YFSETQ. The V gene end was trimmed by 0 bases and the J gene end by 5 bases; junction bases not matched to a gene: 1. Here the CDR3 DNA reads TGCGCCAGCAGCTTGGCGGACAGGACTGAAGCTTTCTTT. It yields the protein CASSLADRTEAFF.

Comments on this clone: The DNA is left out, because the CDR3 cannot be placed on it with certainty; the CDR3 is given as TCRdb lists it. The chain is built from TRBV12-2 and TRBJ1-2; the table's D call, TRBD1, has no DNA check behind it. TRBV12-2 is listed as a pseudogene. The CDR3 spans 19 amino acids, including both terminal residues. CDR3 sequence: CASRLASYSCSRPNYGYTF.

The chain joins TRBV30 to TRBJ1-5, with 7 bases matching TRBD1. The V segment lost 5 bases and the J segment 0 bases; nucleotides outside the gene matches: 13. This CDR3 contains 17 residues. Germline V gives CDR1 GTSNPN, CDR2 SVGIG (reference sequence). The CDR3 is CAWGKAAGTDSNQPQHF. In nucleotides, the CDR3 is TGTGCCTGGGGAAAGGCGGCAGGGACAGATAGCAATCAGCCCCAGCATTTT.

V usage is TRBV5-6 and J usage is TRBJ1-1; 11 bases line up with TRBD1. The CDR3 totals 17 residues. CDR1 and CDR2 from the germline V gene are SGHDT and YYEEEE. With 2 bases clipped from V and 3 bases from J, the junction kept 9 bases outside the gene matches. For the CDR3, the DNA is TGTGCCAGCAGCTTTGACTTCCGGGACAGGGGGTACACTGAAGCTTTCTTT. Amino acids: CASSFDFRDRGYTEAFF.

As DNA, the CDR3 is TGTGCCAGCTCCACGAATGTACTAGCGGGAGGTCACGAGCAGTACTTC. Its translation: CASSTNVLAGGHEQYF. The J gene is TRBJ2-7, the V gene TRBV18, with 12 bases that match TRBD2. Germline V gene sequence: CDR1 KGHSH, CDR2 LQKENI. This CDR3 is built from 16 residues. With V trimmed by 6 bases and J by 5 bases, 11 bases remained unmatched.

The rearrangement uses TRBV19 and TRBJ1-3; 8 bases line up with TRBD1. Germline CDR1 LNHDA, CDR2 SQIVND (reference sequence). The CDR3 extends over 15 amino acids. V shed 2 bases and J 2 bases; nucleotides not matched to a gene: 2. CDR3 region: CASSIQGAPGNTIYF. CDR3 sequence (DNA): TGTGCCAGTAGTATACAGGGGGCACCTGGAAACACCATATATTTT.

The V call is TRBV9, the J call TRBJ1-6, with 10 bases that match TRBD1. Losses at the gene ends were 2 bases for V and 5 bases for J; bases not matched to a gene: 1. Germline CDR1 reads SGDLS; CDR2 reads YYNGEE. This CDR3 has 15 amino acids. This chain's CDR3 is CASSVGTGDNSPLHF. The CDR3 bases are TGTGCCAGCAGCGTCGGGACAGGGGATAATTCACCCCTCCACTTT.

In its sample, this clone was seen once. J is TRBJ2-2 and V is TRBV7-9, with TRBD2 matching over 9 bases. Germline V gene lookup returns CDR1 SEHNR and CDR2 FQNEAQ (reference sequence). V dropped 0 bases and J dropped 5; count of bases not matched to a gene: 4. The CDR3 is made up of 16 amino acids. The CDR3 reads CASSLASGRVTGELFF. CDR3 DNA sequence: TGTGCCAGCAGCTTAGCTAGCGGGAGAGTGACCGGGGAGCTGTTTTTT.

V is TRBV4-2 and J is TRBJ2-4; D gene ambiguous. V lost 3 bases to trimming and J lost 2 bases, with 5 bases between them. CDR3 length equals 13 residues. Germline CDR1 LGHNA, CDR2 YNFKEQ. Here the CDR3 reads CASSQETKNIQYF. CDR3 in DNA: TGTGCCAGCAGCCAGGAGACCAAAAACATTCAGTACTTC.

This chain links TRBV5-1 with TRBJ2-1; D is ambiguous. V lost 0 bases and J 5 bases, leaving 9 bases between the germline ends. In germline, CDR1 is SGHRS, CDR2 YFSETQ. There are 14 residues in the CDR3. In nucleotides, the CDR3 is TGCGCCAGCAGCTTGGCACGCCTAAACAATGAGCAGTTCTTC. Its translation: CASSLARLNNEQFF.

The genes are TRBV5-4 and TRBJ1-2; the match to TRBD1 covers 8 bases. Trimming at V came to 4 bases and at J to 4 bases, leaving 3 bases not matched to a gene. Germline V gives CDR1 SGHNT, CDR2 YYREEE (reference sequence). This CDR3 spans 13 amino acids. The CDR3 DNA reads TGTGCCAGCAGCCCGGACAGGGTCTATGGCTACACCTTC. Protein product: CASSPDRVYGYTF. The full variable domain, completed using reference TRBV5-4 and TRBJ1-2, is ETGVTQSPTHLIKTRGQQVTLRCSSQSGHNTVSWYQQALGQGPQFIFQYYREEENGRGNFPPRFSGLQFPNYSSELNVNALELDDSALYLCASSPDRVYGYTFGSGTRLTVV.

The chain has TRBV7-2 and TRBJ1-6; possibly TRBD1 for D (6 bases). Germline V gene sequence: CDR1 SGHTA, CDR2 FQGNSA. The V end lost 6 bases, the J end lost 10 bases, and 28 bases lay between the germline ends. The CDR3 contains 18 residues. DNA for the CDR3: TGTGCCAGCAGGCCCCTGGGGAAAGTAGGGTCAGGGGTCTCACCCCTCCACTTT. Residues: CASRPLGKVGSGVSPLHF.

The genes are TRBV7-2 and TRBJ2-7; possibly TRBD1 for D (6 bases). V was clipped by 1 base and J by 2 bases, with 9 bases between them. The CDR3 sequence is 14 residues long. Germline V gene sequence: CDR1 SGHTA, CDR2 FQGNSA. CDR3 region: CASSLVQGTYEQYF. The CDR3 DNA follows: TGTGCCAGCAGCTTAGTACAGGGCACCTACGAGCAGTACTTC.

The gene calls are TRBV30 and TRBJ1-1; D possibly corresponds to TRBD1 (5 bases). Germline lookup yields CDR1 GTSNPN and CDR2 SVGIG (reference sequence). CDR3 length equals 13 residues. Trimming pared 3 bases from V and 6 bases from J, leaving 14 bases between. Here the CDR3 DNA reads TGTGCCTGGAGGACCCTCGGGGGGGCTGAAGCTTTCTTT. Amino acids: CAWRTLGGAEAFF.

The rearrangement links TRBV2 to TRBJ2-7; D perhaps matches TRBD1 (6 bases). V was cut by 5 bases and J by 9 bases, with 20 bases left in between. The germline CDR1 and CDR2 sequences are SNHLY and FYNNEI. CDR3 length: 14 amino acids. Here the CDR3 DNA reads TGTGCCAGCAGTTCGGTGGGGGCAGTAAACGTGCAGTACTTC. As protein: CASSSVGAVNVQYF.

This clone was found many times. CDR3 residues: CASSETGTGNEKLFF. CDR3 DNA: TGTGCCAGCAGTGAGACCGGGACAGGGAATGAAAAACTGTTTTTT. V is TRBV2 and J is TRBJ1-4; 9 bases line up with TRBD1. This CDR3 is built from 15 residues. V trimming: 3 bases; J trimming: 5 bases; junction bases outside the gene matches: 4. Looked up from germline, CDR1 is SNHLY and CDR2 is FYNNEI.

CDR3 DNA sequence: TGTGCCAGTAGTAGCGGGGGCTCCCTCAATGAGCAGTTCTTC. Its protein is CASSSGGSLNEQFF. J is TRBJ2-1 and V is TRBV19; tentatively, D is TRBD2 (7 bases). Germline CDR1 and CDR2: LNHDA and SQIVND (reference sequence). This CDR3 comprises 14 residues. Trimming cost V 4 bases and J 6 bases, with 13 bases left between them.

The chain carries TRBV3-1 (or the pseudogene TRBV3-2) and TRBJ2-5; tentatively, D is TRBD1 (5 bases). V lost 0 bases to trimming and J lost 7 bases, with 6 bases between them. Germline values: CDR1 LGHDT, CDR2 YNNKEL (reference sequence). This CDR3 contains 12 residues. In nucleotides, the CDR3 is TGTGCCAGCAGCCAAGATCAGGGGACCCAGTACTTC. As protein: CASSQDQGTQYF.